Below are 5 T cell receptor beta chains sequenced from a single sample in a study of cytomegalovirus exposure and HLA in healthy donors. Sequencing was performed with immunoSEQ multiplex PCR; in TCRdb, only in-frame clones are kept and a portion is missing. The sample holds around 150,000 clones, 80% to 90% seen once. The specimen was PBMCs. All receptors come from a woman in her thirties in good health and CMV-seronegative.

The DNA for the CDR3 is TGTGCCAGCAGCTTAAACAGGGGTGGGAATTCACCCCTCCACTTT. Protein sequence: CASSLNRGGNSPLHF. The chain combines TRBV7-3 with TRBJ1-6, with 7 bases matching TRBD1. The CDR3 has 15 residues. With 1 base clipped from V and 7 bases from J, the junction kept 4 bases outside the gene matches. CDR1 is SGHTA, CDR2 FQGTGA, per germline.

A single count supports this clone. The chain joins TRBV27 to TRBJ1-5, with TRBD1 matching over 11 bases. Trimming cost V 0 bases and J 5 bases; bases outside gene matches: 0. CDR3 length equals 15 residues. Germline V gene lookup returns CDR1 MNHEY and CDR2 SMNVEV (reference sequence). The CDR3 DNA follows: TGTGCCAGCAGTTTATCGGGACAGGGGGATCAGCCCCAGCATTTT. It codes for CASSLSGQGDQPQHF.

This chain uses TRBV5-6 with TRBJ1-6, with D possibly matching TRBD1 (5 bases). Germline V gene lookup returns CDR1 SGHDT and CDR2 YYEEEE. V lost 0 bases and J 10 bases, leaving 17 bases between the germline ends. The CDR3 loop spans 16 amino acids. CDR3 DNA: TGTGCCAGCAGCTTGGAGGGCAGGGTGCTGTCCTCACCCCTCCACTTT. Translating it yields CASSLEGRVLSSPLHF.

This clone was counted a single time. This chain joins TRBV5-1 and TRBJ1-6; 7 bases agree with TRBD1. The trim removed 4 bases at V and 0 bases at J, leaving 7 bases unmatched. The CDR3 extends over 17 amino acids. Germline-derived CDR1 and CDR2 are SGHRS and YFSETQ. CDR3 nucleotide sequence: TGCGCCAGCAGCGACGACAGGGACATCTCCTATAATTCACCCCTCCACTTT. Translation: CASSDDRDISYNSPLHF.

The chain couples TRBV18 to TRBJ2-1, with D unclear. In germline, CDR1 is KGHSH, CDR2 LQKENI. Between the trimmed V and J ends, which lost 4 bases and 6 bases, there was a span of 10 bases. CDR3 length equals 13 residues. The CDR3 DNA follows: TGTGCCAGCTCACAAGACGTCTCCAATGAGCAGTTCTTC. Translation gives CASSQDVSNEQFF. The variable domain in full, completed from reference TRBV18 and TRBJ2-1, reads NAGVMQNPRHLVRRRGQEARLRCSPMKGHSHVYWYRQLPEEGLKFMVYLQKENIIDESGMPKERFSAEFPKEGPSILRIQQVVRGDSAAYFCASSQDVSNEQFFGPGTRLTVL.